The sequence of this TCR beta chain was determined in a study of T cell responses to AZD1222 COVID-19 vaccine. This CDR3 is 15 amino acids long. Germline V gene sequence: CDR1 SGHTA, CDR2 FQGNSA. The V and J ends lost 1 base and 4 bases respectively, with 12 bases between them. As concerns this clone: Its cognate antigen is unknown.

Only in-frame clones appear in the TCRdb table, and some are missing; sequencing was by immunoSEQ multiplex PCR. The table has 250,000 to 300,000 clones, roughly 93% seen once. General study findings and limits: Spike-specific TCR breadth rose after two AZD1222 doses, and depth rose as well. Unmutated variant regions are reportedly targeted by nearly half of spike-specific TCRs. Clonal diversity may have been underestimated, and the donors were mostly white British, with more females than males. Repertoire sampling happened only post peak T cell response.

The material was peripheral blood, obtained 28 days after the second AZD1222 dose. V usage is TRBV7-2 and J usage is TRBJ2-3; no clear D. This TCR was sampled from an adult who received the AZD1222 COVID-19 vaccine. CDR3 region: CASSLGFGRPDTQYF. Written as DNA, the CDR3 is TGTGCCAGCAGCTTAGGCTTCGGTCGGCCAGATACGCAGTATTTT.